Sequencing of this T cell receptor (beta chain) was carried out in a study of brain T cells in children with intractable seizures. Study results and limitations: Patients' HCMV serostatus was unknown; virus specificity rests on CDR3 similarity alone.

Germline V CDR1 and CDR2: MGHRA, YSYEKL. CDR3 length: 15 residues. Deletions cut 6 bases from V and 3 bases from J, with 14 bases between. Only in-frame clones appear in the TCRdb table, and some are missing; sequencing was by immunoSEQ multiplex PCR. The data show approximately 330,000 clones, with roughly 92% seen just once and around 6% held by the top ten. As concerns this clone: Its antigen is currently unknown.

Time point specified: blood from clinic visit 5 months post-surgery; TSC patient then seizure free. Surgery cases with the highest brain T cell transcript signatures were chosen for sequencing. Before surgery, patients took at least one anti-epileptic drug. This sequence joins TRBV4-1 and TRBJ1-4; TRBD1 might be the D (5 bases). The sample consisted of peripheral blood, taken more than 4 months after surgery. This clonotype was sampled from a boy under two years old with tuberous sclerosis and intractable seizures. The CDR3 sequence: CASRRSTESNEKLFF. CDR3 DNA sequence: TGCGCCAGCAGACGTTCGACAGAATCTAATGAAAAACTGTTTTTT.